The sequence of this T cell receptor (beta chain) was determined in a study of blood T cell repertoires in COVID-19 (dated by TCRdb to 2020 to 2021). Describing the broader study: Collaborator samples came from the United States, Italy and Spain and covered acute and convalescent phases of COVID-19. The material from the prospective study consisted of cDNA or gDNA derived from T cells, B-cell-depleted T cells, or PBMCs. The dataset comprised deeply sampled blood TCRbeta repertoires from subjects exposed to, actively infected with, or recovered from COVID-19. The repertoires were made available in a free public database intended to serve as a resource for research on the immune response to SARS-CoV-2. The samples were drawn from two sources: the first 160 participants of the ongoing ImmuneRACE study, and 950 to 1,500 subjects contributed by 6 global collaborators. Sample metadata almost always included a de-identified subject ID, COVID-19 status, age in years and sex. Where available, HLA class I and class II types were taken from metadata supplied by the sample provider and were not determined by assay-based typing.

The immunoSEQ Assay, a bias-controlled multiplex PCR, was used to amplify TCRbeta CDR3 regions from genomic DNA. The paper's data handling went like this. Nucleated cell counts per sample were estimated from amplification of reference gene primers within the assay. Sequence reads were collapsed and filtered to measure the absolute abundance of every unique TCRbeta CDR3 rearrangement. For each sample, productive Simpson clonality was calculated by taking the square root of Simpson's diversity index across productive rearrangements. This is the immuneACCESS table as TCRdb keeps it, with only in-frame sequences that have V and J called. A part of the clones is gone; compared with another copy, unresolved V genes explain less than half, and the rest is unexplained. V, J and clone size reflect that table, while D and trimming were determined from the DNA. Present in this sample are 99,000 or so clones, approximately 85% of which were seen just once. 4% to 6% of the sample comes from the top ten.

On this clone itself: Its antigen specificity is not known. One base away there is no much larger clone; base qualities are not given.

The germline V gene encodes CDR1 SGHRS and CDR2 YFSETQ. Germline trimming: 1 base from V, 6 bases from J; junction bases outside gene matches: 5. The CDR3 numbers 15 residues from cysteine through phenylalanine. Of all the DNA, just the CDR3 is kept, 45 bases in frame from base 1. Study-level results and caveats: Clinical and demographic metadata were provided uncurated, with the amount varying by source and participant.

Each collaborating institution followed its own protocols to collect whole blood in K2EDTA tubes. For TCRbeta analysis, collaborators shipped samples in one of three forms: frozen whole blood, isolated PBMCs, or DNA extracted from either of those sample types. The sample taken for sequencing was peripheral blood. The chain is assembled from TRBV5-1 and TRBJ2-7; TRBD2 aligns with 12 central bases. The receptor comes from a man in his fifties or sixties with acute or convalescent COVID-19. This receptor carries the CDR3 CASSLSLAGGSEQYF. The bases read TGCGCCAGCAGCTTGTCCCTAGCGGGAGGGTCCGAGCAGTACTTC. Beyond the CDR3, the reference TRBV5-1 and TRBJ2-7 genes provide the residues; the full variable domain reads: KAGVTQTPRYLIKTRGQQVTLSCSPISGHRSVSWYQQTPGQGLQFLFEYFSETQRNKGNFPGRFSGRQFSNSRSEMNVSTLELGDSALYLCASSLSLAGGSEQYFGPGTRLTVT.